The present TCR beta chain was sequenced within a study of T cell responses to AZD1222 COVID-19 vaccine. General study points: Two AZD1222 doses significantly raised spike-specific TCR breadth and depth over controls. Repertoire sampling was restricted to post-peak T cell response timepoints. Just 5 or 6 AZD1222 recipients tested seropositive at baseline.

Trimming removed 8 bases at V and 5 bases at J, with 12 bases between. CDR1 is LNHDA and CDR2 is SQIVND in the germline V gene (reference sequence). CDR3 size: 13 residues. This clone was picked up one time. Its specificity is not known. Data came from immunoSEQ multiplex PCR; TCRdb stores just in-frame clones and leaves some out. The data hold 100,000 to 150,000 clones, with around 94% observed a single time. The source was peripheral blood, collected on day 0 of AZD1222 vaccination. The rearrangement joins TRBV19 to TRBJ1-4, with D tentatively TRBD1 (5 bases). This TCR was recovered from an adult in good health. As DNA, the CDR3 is TGTGCCAGTTCGGGGACGGCAAATGAAAAACTGTTTTTT. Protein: CASSGTANEKLFF.